This entry concerns a single TCR beta chain. Antigen unknown. Use of 60 Vbeta and 13 Jbeta primers characterized the PCR. The table came from immunoSEQ multiplex PCR; TCRdb's copy has only in-frame clones and leaves some out. In total, the table holds over 150,000 clones. Donors were ostensibly healthy at sampling, although undocumented immune exposures were probable. The CDR3 spans 15 residues. Looked up from germline, CDR1 is SGHRS and CDR2 is YFSETQ. V gave up 2 bases and J gave up 5 bases, with 16 bases separating them. This sample was included in a study of cytomegalovirus exposure and HLA in healthy donors. Study details: Earlier sequencing of 200 million or so T cells yielded fewer than 140 million unique TCR beta sequences. Study conclusions and caveats: A later analysis showed HLA-associated TCR beta chains outstripping equally common others in clonal expansion. Accounts indicate the classifier identified cytomegalovirus status with strong specificity and sensitivity.

The TCR sequence derives from a boy aged 10-17 years in good health and CMV-seronegative. The V and J genes are TRBV5-1 and TRBJ1-1, with D possibly TRBD1 on 6 matching bases. The sequenced sample consisted of PBMCs. The CDR3 DNA reads TGCGCCAGCAGCTTAAGTAACAGGGTTTCTACTGAAGCTTTCTTT. Amino acids: CASSLSNRVSTEAFF.